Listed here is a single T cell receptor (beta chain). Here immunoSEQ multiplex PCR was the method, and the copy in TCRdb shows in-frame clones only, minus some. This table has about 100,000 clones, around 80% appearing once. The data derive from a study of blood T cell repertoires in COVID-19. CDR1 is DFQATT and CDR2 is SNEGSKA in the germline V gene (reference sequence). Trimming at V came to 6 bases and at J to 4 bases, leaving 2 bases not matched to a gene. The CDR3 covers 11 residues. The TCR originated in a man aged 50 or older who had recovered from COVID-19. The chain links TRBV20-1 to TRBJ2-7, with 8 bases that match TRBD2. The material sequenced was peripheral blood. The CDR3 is CSARGGYEQYF. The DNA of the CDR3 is TGCAGTGCCCGGGGGGGTTACGAGCAGTACTTC.